The rows below give T cell receptor beta chains drawn from one sample of a study of identical twins. TCRdb reanalysed the 5' RACE reads using MiXCR and keeps one entry per CDR3 protein. The profile shows about 340,000 distinct CDR3 sequences, roughly an eighth of them singletons. This sample was shared with a second study, whose subject was yellow fever vaccine responses in identical twins.

The sample was CD8+ T cells sorted from blood. These receptors were taken from a woman aged 18-29 years in good health. CDR3s include the opening cysteine and the closing phenylalanine or tryptophan.

j_call | v_call | cdr3_aa
TRBJ1-2 | TRBV20-1 | CSGRNSTSNYGYTF
TRBJ2-2 | TRBV20-1 | CSARSGTGPRGTGELFF
TRBJ2-1 | TRBV23-1 | CASARQGYNEQFF
TRBJ2-1 | TRBV7-9 | CASSLGMGERNEQFF
TRBJ2-1 | TRBV20-1 | CSASELAGDYNEQFF
TRBJ2-1 | TRBV20-1 | CSATDDIYNEQFF
TRBJ2-2 | TRBV7-8 | CASSRTAGELFF
TRBJ2-3 | TRBV19 | CASSIDGGSTTDTQYF
TRBJ2-5 | TRBV11-2 | CASSLWQQETQYF
TRBJ2-7 | TRBV28 | CASRGSHEQYF
TRBJ2-2 | TRBV9 | CASGRTNTGELFF
TRBJ2-5 | TRBV29-1 | CSVDEADRGYGETQYF
TRBJ2-7 | TRBV24-1 | CATSDPGTSGSYEQYF
TRBJ2-7 | TRBV12-3/TRBV12-4 | CASSSGPGRAF
TRBJ2-1 | TRBV2 | CAIPRLAGASLDEQFF
TRBJ1-3 | TRBV14 | CASSRQGEGNTIYF
TRBJ2-3 | TRBV19 | CASSLPQGGSDTQYF
TRBJ2-3 | TRBV24-1 | CATSDIRLADTDTQYF
TRBJ2-7 | TRBV20-1 | CSARGIGGAVWEQYF
TRBJ2-3 | TRBV6-2/TRBV6-3 | CASSYPPDTQYF
TRBJ2-5 | TRBV5-1 | CASSLVFGRETQYF
TRBJ2-2 | TRBV9 | CASSAKRGGDTGELFF
TRBJ2-1 | TRBV24-1 | CATSELGGLYNEQFF
TRBJ2-7 | TRBV7-9 | CASSLEYRPTYEQYF
TRBJ2-4 | TRBV29-1 | CSVEDLYREDIQYF
TRBJ2-5 | TRBV12-3/TRBV12-4 | CASSVAGTPKEAQYF
TRBJ1-5 | TRBV11-2 | CASSPRDSGSNQPQHF
TRBJ2-3 | TRBV29-1 | CSVASGTGVPDTQYF
TRBJ2-3 | TRBV6-1 | CASSDWASPLADTQYF
TRBJ2-7 | TRBV7-9 | CASSPDPYEQYF
TRBJ2-4 | TRBV12-3/TRBV12-4 | CASRPTGGQGHFKNIQYF
TRBJ2-1 | TRBV11-3 | CASSPGGSDPEQFF
TRBJ2-1 | TRBV27 | CASSLRGGAGYNEQFF
TRBJ1-1 | TRBV28 | CASRRRGDTEAFF
TRBJ2-3 | TRBV12-3/TRBV12-4 | CASSTPQSGRTADTQYF
TRBJ2-7 | TRBV2 | CASTSGGPYEQYF
TRBJ2-7 | TRBV2 | CASRGSYEQYF
TRBJ2-3 | TRBV27 | CASSLLSSGRGADTQYF
TRBJ1-1 | TRBV5-1 | CASSSSGTGGSEAFF
TRBJ1-1 | TRBV6-4 | CASSDTGGSTEAFF
TRBJ1-2 | TRBV29-1 | CSVEDSRGSYGYTF
TRBJ2-1 | TRBV7-8 | CASSLAGISYNEQFF
TRBJ2-6 | TRBV6-1 | CASTSGGLSGANVLTF
TRBJ2-1 | TRBV27 | CASSMGLAGGLEEQFF
TRBJ2-7 | TRBV6-1 | CASAGDSSYEQYF
TRBJ1-5 | TRBV6-5 | CASSYSGDRAHNQPQHF
TRBJ2-1 | TRBV12-3/TRBV12-4 | CASTWRDTYNEQFF
TRBJ2-7 | TRBV7-9 | CASSPSEAYYEQYF
TRBJ1-1 | TRBV7-9 | CASSLNPGGRWAFF
TRBJ2-1 | TRBV2 | CASSDRYNEQFF
TRBJ2-1 | TRBV7-3 | CASSPLGGSYNEQFF
TRBJ2-4 | TRBV20-1 | CSARAVLAKNIQYF